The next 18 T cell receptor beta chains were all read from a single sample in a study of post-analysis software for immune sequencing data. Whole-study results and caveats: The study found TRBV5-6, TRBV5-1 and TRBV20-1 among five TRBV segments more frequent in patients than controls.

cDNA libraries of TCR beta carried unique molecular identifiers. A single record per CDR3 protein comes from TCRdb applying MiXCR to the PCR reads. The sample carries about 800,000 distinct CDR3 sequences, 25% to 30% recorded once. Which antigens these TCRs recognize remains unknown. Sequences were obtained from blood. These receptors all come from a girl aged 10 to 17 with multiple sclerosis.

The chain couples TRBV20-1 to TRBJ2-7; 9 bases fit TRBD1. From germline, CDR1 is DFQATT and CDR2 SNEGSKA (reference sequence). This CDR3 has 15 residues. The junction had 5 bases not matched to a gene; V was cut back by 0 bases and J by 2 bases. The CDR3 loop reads CSARDAGQGPYEQYF. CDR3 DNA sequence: TGCAGTGCTAGAGATGCGGGACAGGGCCCCTACGAGCAGTACTTC.

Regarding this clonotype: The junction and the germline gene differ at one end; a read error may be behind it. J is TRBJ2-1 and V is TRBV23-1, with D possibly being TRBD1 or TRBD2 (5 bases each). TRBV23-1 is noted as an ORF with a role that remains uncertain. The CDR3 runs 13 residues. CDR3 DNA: TGCACCAGCACCATACTAGGGGACAATGAGCAGTTCTTC. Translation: CTSTILGDNEQFF.

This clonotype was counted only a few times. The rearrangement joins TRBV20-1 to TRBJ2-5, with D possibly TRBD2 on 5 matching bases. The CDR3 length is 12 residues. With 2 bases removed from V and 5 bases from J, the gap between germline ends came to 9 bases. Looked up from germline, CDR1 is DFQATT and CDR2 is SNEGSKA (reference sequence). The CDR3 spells CSARLSGETQYF. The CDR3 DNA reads TGCAGTGCTAGATTGTCGGGGGAGACCCAGTACTTC.

DNA of the CDR3: TGTGCCAGCAGCCCCAGGACAGGGGGTAACTACAATGAGCAGTTCTTC. As protein: CASSPRTGGNYNEQFF. This chain links TRBV5-5 with TRBJ2-1; 10 bases map to TRBD1. The germline CDR1 and CDR2 sequences are SGHKS and YYEKEE (reference sequence). The CDR3 has 16 residues. J gave up 3 bases and V 4 bases, and 7 bases lay outside the gene matches. The full variable domain, in which reference TRBV5-5 and TRBJ2-1 provide the parts outside the CDR3, is DAGVTQSPTHLIKTRGQQVTLRCSPISGHKSVSWYQQVLGQGPQFIFQYYEKEERGRGNFPDRFSARQFPNYSSELNVNALLLGDSALYLCASSPRTGGNYNEQFFGPGTRLTVL.

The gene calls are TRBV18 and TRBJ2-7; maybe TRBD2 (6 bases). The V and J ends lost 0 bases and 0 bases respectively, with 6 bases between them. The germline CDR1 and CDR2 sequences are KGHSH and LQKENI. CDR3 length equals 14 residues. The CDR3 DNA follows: TGTGCCAGCTCACCACCACTAGCCTCCTACGAGCAGTACTTC. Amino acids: CASSPPLASYEQYF.

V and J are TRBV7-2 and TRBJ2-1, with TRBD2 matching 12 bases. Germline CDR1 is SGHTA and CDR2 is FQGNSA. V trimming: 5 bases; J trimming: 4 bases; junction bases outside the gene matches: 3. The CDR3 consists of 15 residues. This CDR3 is CASSRTSGEYNEQFF. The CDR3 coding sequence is TGTGCCAGCAGCAGGACTAGCGGGGAATACAATGAGCAGTTCTTC.

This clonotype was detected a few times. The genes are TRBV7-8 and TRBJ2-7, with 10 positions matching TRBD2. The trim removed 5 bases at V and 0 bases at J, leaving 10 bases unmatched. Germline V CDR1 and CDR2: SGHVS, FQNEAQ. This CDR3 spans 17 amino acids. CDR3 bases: TGTGCCAGCAGCCCGAGGGCTAGCGGGAGTCGCTCCTACGAGCAGTACTTC. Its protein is CASSPRASGSRSYEQYF.

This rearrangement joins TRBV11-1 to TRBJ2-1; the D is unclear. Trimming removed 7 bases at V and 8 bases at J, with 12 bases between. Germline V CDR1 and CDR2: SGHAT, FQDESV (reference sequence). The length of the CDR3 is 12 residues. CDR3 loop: CASNPNWDEQFF. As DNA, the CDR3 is TGTGCCAGCAACCCAAATTGGGATGAGCAGTTCTTC.

The CDR3 sequence: CASSLVASGAGGSREQYF. The CDR3 DNA is TGTGCCAGCAGCTTAGTGGCCTCGGGGGCAGGGGGCTCTCGGGAGCAGTACTTC. This chain joins TRBV7-2 and TRBJ2-7; TRBD1 aligns across 8 bases. Per the germline V gene, CDR1 is SGHTA and CDR2 is FQGNSA. Germline trimming cut 1 base from V and 7 bases from J; bases unmatched to any gene: 18. CDR3 size: 18 residues.

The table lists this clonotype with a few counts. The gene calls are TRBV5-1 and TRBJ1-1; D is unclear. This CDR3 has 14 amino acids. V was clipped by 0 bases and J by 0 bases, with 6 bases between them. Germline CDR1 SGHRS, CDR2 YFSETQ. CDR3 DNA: TGCGCCAGCAGCTTGGACAGCATGAACACTGAAGCTTTCTTT. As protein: CASSLDSMNTEAFF.

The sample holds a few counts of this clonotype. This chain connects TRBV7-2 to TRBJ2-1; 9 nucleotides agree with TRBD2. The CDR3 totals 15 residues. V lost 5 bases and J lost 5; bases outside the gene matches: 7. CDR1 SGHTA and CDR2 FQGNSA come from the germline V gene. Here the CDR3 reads CASSTRTSVHNEQFF. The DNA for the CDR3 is TGTGCCAGCAGCACTCGGACTAGCGTCCACAATGAGCAGTTCTTC.

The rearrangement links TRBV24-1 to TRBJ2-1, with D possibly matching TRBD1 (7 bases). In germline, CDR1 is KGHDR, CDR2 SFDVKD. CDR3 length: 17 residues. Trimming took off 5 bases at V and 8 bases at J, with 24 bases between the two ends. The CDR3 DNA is TGTGCCACCAGTGCCATAGGGGGGACAGACCTAGGAGATGAGCAGTTCTTC. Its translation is CATSAIGGTDLGDEQFF.

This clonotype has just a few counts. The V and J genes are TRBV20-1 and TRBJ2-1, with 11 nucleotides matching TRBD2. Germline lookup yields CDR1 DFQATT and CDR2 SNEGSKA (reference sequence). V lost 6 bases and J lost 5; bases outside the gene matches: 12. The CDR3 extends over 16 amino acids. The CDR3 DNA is TGCAGTGCCGGGCGGGTAGCGGGGGGGCTTGACAATGAGCAGTTCTTC. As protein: CSAGRVAGGLDNEQFF.

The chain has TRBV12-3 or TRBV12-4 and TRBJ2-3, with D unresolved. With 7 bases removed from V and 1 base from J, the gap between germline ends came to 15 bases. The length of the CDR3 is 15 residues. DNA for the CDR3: TGTGCCAGCAACCTAGGGCACTCTGGCACAGATACGCAGTATTTT. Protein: CASNLGHSGTDTQYF.

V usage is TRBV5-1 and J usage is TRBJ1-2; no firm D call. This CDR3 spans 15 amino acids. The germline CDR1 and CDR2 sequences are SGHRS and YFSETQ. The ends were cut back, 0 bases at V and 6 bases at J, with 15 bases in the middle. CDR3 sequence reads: CASSLAFGPGDGYTF. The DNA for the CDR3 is TGCGCCAGCAGCTTGGCCTTCGGACCAGGTGATGGCTACACCTTC.

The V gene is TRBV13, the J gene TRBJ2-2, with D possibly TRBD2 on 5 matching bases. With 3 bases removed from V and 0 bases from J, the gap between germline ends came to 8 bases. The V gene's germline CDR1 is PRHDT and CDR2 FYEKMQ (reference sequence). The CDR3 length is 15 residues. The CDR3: CASSFTGTNTGELFF. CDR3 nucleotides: TGTGCCAGCAGCTTCACGGGGACGAACACCGGGGAGCTGTTTTTT.

The CDR3 DNA reads as TGCAGCGGTGGTACCTACGTCAATGAGCAGTACTTC. As protein: CSGGTYVNEQYF. The chain employs TRBV29-1 and TRBJ2-1, with unresolved D. The J call may be mistaken, given a closer DNA end match to TRBJ2-7. Germline lookup yields CDR1 SQVTM and CDR2 ANQGSEA. The CDR3 consists of 12 residues.

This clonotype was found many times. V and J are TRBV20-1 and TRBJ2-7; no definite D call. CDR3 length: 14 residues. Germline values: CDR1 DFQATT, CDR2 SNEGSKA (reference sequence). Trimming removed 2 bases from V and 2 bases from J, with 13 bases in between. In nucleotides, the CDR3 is TGCAGTGCTAGATTCGAGACAACCCCCTACGAGCAGTACTTC. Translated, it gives CSARFETTPYEQYF.